The 5 T cell receptor beta chains below were found in one sample sequenced in a study of T cells after yellow fever vaccination. TCRdb ran MiXCR on the 5' RACE reads and lists one entry per CDR3 protein. Altogether 300,000 to 450,000 distinct CDR3 sequences are present, roughly 8.6% being singletons, with the ten largest covering approximately 15%. Sample: PBMCs, taken about 49 days after the first yellow fever vaccination. All receptors derive from a man younger than 35 who received the YFV17D yellow fever vaccine.

This clonotype has only a few counts. The CDR3 protein is CASSYSRGRGYTF. Here the CDR3 DNA reads TGTGCCAGCAGTTACTCTCGGGGGCGCGGCTACACCTTC. This chain joins TRBV6-5 and TRBJ1-2; the D gene is possibly TRBD1 (6 bases). The length of the CDR3 is 13 residues. V lost 0 bases and J 8 bases, leaving 10 bases between the germline ends. Per germline, CDR1 MNHEY and CDR2 SVGAGI.

This clonotype was seen a handful of times. The chain couples TRBV5-1 to TRBJ2-5; perhaps TRBD2 as D (5 bases). In germline, CDR1 is SGHRS, CDR2 YFSETQ. This CDR3 has 13 residues. V was clipped by 4 bases and J by 1 base, with 8 bases between them. This chain's CDR3 is CASSPRAQETQYF. The CDR3 DNA is TGCGCCAGCAGCCCGAGGGCCCAAGAGACCCAGTACTTC. Variable domain in full (rest from reference TRBV5-1 and TRBJ2-5): KAGVTQTPRYLIKTRGQQVTLSCSPISGHRSVSWYQQTPGQGLQFLFEYFSETQRNKGNFPGRFSGRQFSNSRSEMNVSTLELGDSALYLCASSPRAQETQYFGPGTRLLVL.

This clonotype was found a few times. This chain uses TRBV19 with TRBJ2-2, with a tentative D call TRBD2 (6 bases). Per the germline V gene, CDR1 is LNHDA and CDR2 is SQIVND (reference sequence). The CDR3 is made up of 13 amino acids. V was pared by 6 bases and J by 12 bases, with 17 bases between. The CDR3 nucleotides are TGTGCCAGTAGCCCCCCTGGGGGGAGGAAGCTGTTTTTT. Translating gives CASSPPGGRKLFF.

The sample holds many counts of this clonotype. The chain is built from TRBV12-3 or TRBV12-4 and TRBJ1-2; D gene ambiguous. Trimming pared 5 bases from V and 6 bases from J, leaving 13 bases between. CDR3 length: 13 amino acids. CDR3 loop: CASSQALGNGYTF. The CDR3 bases are TGTGCCAGCAGTCAAGCTTTAGGGAATGGCTACACCTTC.

This clonotype has a handful of counts. This sequence joins TRBV2 and TRBJ1-1; TRBD1 is a possible D gene (5 bases). From germline, CDR1 is SNHLY and CDR2 FYNNEI. This CDR3 is 13 amino acids long. V gave up 4 bases and J gave up 3 bases, with 9 bases separating them. The CDR3 is CASSGGVDTEAFF. As DNA, the CDR3 is TGTGCCAGCAGTGGGGGGGTGGACACTGAAGCTTTCTTT.